Each of the 5 T cell receptor beta chains below was sequenced from the same sample in a study of identical twins. MiXCR, applied by TCRdb to the 5' RACE reads, yields one record per CDR3 protein. The data hold 450,000 or so distinct CDR3 sequences, with under 20% observed a single time. Specimen: naive T cells sorted from blood. Receptors were obtained from a man aged 45-65 years in good health.

This clonotype was detected ten times or more. The J gene is TRBJ2-5, the V gene TRBV27; D call uncertain. There are 14 residues in the CDR3. Trimming shortened V by 1 base and J by 1 base, and 7 bases separated the two germline ends. Germline V gene data show CDR1 as MNHEY and CDR2 as SMNVEV (reference sequence). The DNA of the CDR3 is TGTGCCAGCAGTTTATGGCTATCCCAAGAGACCCAGTACTTC. Its protein product is CASSLWLSQETQYF.

This clonotype was recorded a few times. CDR3 nucleotide sequence: TGCAGCGTCGGGGACACCTACTATGGCTACACCTTC. This translates into CSVGDTYYGYTF. This chain connects TRBV29-1 to TRBJ1-2; D might be TRBD1 (6 bases). Trimming pared 6 bases from V and 3 bases from J, leaving 11 bases between. This CDR3 comprises 12 residues. The germline CDR1 and CDR2 sequences are SQVTM and ANQGSEA.

Remarks on this clonotype: At one end the junction does not follow the germline gene, possibly because of a read error. The chain joins TRBV7-2 to TRBJ2-7, with 10 nucleotides matching TRBD1. The CDR3 spans 16 residues. Germline V lookup: CDR1 SGHTA, CDR2 FQGNSA. The CDR3 is CASSWGQGTGSYEQYF. DNA for the CDR3: TGTGCCAGTAGCTGGGGACAGGGGACTGGGTCCTACGAGCAGTACTTC.

This clonotype was observed a handful of times. J is TRBJ2-5 and V is TRBV7-2, with 7 bases matching TRBD1. After removal of 5 bases from V and 9 bases from J, the junction contained 6 bases not matched to a gene. The CDR3 consists of 12 residues. The germline V gene has CDR1 SGHTA and CDR2 FQGNSA. The CDR3 DNA sequence: TGTGCCAGCAGCCCCCGACAGGGTCCCCAGTACTTC. Its protein product is CASSPRQGPQYF.

This clonotype was seen many times. V gene TRBV12-3 or TRBV12-4 combines with J gene TRBJ2-2, with TRBD2 identical over 11 bases. The length of the CDR3 is 17 residues. V lost 6 bases to trimming and J lost 5 bases; unmatched junction nucleotides: 11. In DNA form, the CDR3 reads TGTGCCAGCAGCCACTCAAGACTAGCGGGAATAACCGGGGAGCTGTTTTTT. Its translation is CASSHSRLAGITGELFF.